Following are 6 T cell receptor beta chains from one sample sequenced in a study of blood T cell repertoires in COVID-19. Repertoires were generated with immunoSEQ multiplex PCR, while TCRdb's copy carries only in-frame clones and drops some. Of fewer than 150,000 clones in the sample, approximately 85% were seen once. Sequenced input: peripheral blood. The source of these receptors is a human donor in a cohort sampled during active COVID-19.

The chain links TRBV6-4 to TRBJ1-1; D possibly corresponds to TRBD1 (5 bases). The germline V gene encodes CDR1 MRHNA and CDR2 SNTAGT. Trimming took off 6 bases at V and 1 base at J, with 9 bases between the two ends. The CDR3 length is 13 residues. CDR3 in DNA: TGTGCCAGCAGACAGGAGAGGAACACTGAAGCTTTCTTT. Its protein is CASRQERNTEAFF.

The V and J genes are TRBV6-5 and TRBJ1-5; no clear D gene. The CDR3 has 12 residues. V was clipped by 0 bases and J by 12 bases, with 9 bases between them. Germline lookup yields CDR1 MNHEY and CDR2 SVGAGI. CDR3: CASSYSGDYQHF. CDR3 DNA: TGTGCCAGCAGTTACTCGGGCGATTACCAGCATTTT.

The J gene is TRBJ1-1, the V gene TRBV9; D not certain. Per germline, CDR1 SGDLS and CDR2 YYNGEE. Trimming stripped 1 base from V and 1 base from J, with 5 bases between. CDR3 length: 13 amino acids. CDR3 sequence reads: CASSVPGNTEAFF. The CDR3 nucleotides are TGTGCCAGCAGCGTACCGGGGAACACTGAAGCTTTCTTT.

The rearrangement joins TRBV19 to TRBJ1-2; 8 nucleotides align to TRBD1. Germline V lookup: CDR1 LNHDA, CDR2 SQIVND (reference sequence). The CDR3 extends over 13 amino acids. V lost 3 bases to trimming and J lost 10 bases; unmatched junction nucleotides: 7. CDR3 region: CASSIGGTGPYTF. DNA for the CDR3: TGTGCCAGTAGTATTGGGGGGACAGGCCCCTACACCTTC.

The J gene is TRBJ2-2, the V gene TRBV3-1 (or the pseudogene TRBV3-2); tentatively, D is TRBD2 (5 bases). The CDR3 totals 15 residues. V lost 0 bases and J lost 6, with 11 bases in between. Germline V gene sequence: CDR1 LGHDT, CDR2 YNNKEL (reference sequence). The CDR3 coding sequence is TGTGCCAGCAGCCAAGATACTAGTCTAGCCGGGGAGCTGTTTTTT. This sequence encodes CASSQDTSLAGELFF.

The chain combines TRBV30 with TRBJ2-2, with TRBD2 matching 9 bases. The germline gives CDR1 GTSNPN, CDR2 SVGIG (reference sequence). V lost 4 bases, J lost 6 bases, and 6 bases stayed unmatched. CDR3 length equals 14 residues. CDR3 loop: CAWKKRGVPGELFF. CDR3 sequence (DNA): TGTGCCTGGAAGAAGCGGGGGGTTCCCGGGGAGCTGTTTTTT. The whole variable domain, filled in from reference TRBV30 and TRBJ2-2, reads SQTIHQWPATLVQPVGSPLSLECTVEGTSNPNLYWYRQAAGRGLQLLFYSVGIGQISSEVPQNLSASRPQDRQFILSSKKLLLSDSGFYLCAWKKRGVPGELFFGEGSRLTVL.